This T cell receptor beta chain emerged from a study of cytomegalovirus exposure and HLA in healthy donors. V dropped 6 bases and J dropped 0 bases, with 12 bases sitting between them. The germline gives CDR1 MRHNA, CDR2 SNTAGT. There are 15 residues in the CDR3. Generated by immunoSEQ multiplex PCR, the TCRdb table keeps only in-frame clones and is missing some. Among 140,000 or so clones listed, 70% to 90% were seen once. What was sequenced was PBMCs. The receptor comes from a woman between 25 and 40 years old in good health and CMV-seropositive. The rearrangement joins TRBV6-4 to TRBJ1-5; possible D gene TRBD1, 5 bases. For the CDR3, the DNA is TGTGCCAGCAGGGAACAGGCTTATAGCAATCAGCCCCAGCATTTT. Its protein product is CASREQAYSNQPQHF.